This T cell receptor beta chain was observed in a study of blood T cell repertoires in COVID-19 (dated by TCRdb to 2018 to 2020). The study in broad terms: The collaborator samples originated in the United States, Italy and Spain and spanned the acute and convalescent phases of COVID-19. The prospective study material was composed of cDNA or gDNA derived from T cells, B-cell-depleted T cells, or PBMCs. Subjects who had been exposed to COVID-19, were actively infected with it, or had recovered from it provided the deeply sampled blood TCRbeta repertoires that made up the dataset. A freely available public database, intended as a resource for researchers studying the immune response to SARS-CoV-2, is where the repertoires were released. Samples were obtained from the ongoing ImmuneRACE study (first 160 participants) and from over a thousand subjects provided by 6 global collaborators. Sample metadata almost always included a de-identified subject ID, COVID-19 status, age in years and sex. Where available, HLA class I and class II types were taken from metadata supplied by the sample provider and were not determined by assay-based typing. Results the study describes overall, beyond this receptor: How much clinical and demographic metadata was included differed by source and by participant, and the metadata was provided uncurated.

This clone was observed once. Its specific antigen is unknown. No base quality information exists; no much larger clone differs at one position. Each collaborating institution followed its own protocols to collect whole blood in K2EDTA tubes. For TCRbeta analysis, collaborator samples were shipped as frozen whole blood, as isolated PBMCs, or as DNA extracted from either sample type. Reading from cysteine to phenylalanine, the CDR3 counts 12 amino acids. Only the CDR3 DNA is retained, 36 bases long and in frame from the first base. Relative to germline, V is 5 bases shorter and J is 7 bases shorter, with 11 bases between their ends. For CDR1 and CDR2, the germline V gene lists KGHSH and LQKENI. TCRbeta CDR3 regions were amplified from genomic DNA using the immunoSEQ Assay, a bias-controlled multiplex PCR. The authors' pipeline ran thus. The number of nucleated cells in each sample was estimated from the amplification of reference gene primers within the assay. Sequence reads were collapsed and filtered to measure the absolute abundance of every unique TCRbeta CDR3 rearrangement. Productive Simpson clonality was computed per sample as the square root of Simpson's diversity index over productive rearrangements. TCRdb took this table from immuneACCESS and kept in-frame rearrangements with V and J called. Such tables lack part of the clones; where checked against another copy, unresolved V genes explain under half of the gap, and the rest is unexplained. V and J calls plus clone size are reproduced from that table; the DNA served to infer D and trimming. The sample table shows about 50,000 clones, and 75% to 85% are seen once. The ten top clones hold 16% of the sample.

This chain joins TRBV18 to TRBJ1-2; a weak D assignment points to TRBD1 (5 bases agree). Specimen: peripheral blood. The clonotype comes from a man aged 40-55 years with acute or convalescent COVID-19. The bases read TGTGCCAGCTCAGTTCAGGGTATTGGCTACACCTTC. Its coded protein is CASSVQGIGYTF. Here the CDR3 is joined to the reference TRBV18 and TRBJ1-2 genes, and the full variable domain is: NAGVMQNPRHLVRRRGQEARLRCSPMKGHSHVYWYRQLPEEGLKFMVYLQKENIIDESGMPKERFSAEFPKEGPSILRIQQVVRGDSAAYFCASSVQGIGYTFGSGTRLTVV.